The 26 T cell receptor beta chains listed next were all sequenced from one sample in a study of patients and donors after allogeneic stem cell transplantation. One entry per CDR3 protein results from TCRdb running MiXCR on the RT-PCR reads. The sample comprises fewer than 500,000 distinct CDR3 sequences, approximately 16% of which are singletons, and over 6% rests with the top ten. Sequencing was carried out using blood, either unsorted or a sorted T cell fraction (not recorded which). The receptors shown here come from a human donor who was either an allogeneic HSCT recipient or a stem cell or donor lymphocyte infusion donor (not recorded which). It is not recorded whose cells these are; they may come from a transplant donor.

This clonotype was found many times. This chain uses TRBV7-2 with TRBJ2-2; tentatively, D is TRBD1 (5 bases). The CDR3 sequence is 13 residues long. V lost 6 bases to trimming and J lost 2 bases, with 7 bases between them. Germline lookup yields CDR1 SGHTA and CDR2 FQGNSA. For the CDR3, the DNA is TGTGCCAGCAGTTGGACAAACACCGGGGAGCTGTTTTTT. Amino acids: CASSWTNTGELFF. Full variable domain (missing parts from reference TRBV7-2 and TRBJ2-2): GAGVSQSPSNKVTEKGKDVELRCDPISGHTALYWYRQSLGQGLEFLIYFQGNSAPDKSGLPSDRFSAERTGGSVSTLTIQRTQQEDSAVYLCASSWTNTGELFFGEGSRLTVL.

This clonotype showed up just a few times. The chain joins TRBV4-1 to TRBJ1-2; D is undetermined. V gave up 1 base and J gave up 2 bases, with 8 bases separating them. Germline-derived CDR1 and CDR2 are MGHRA and YSYEKL. The CDR3 spans 14 residues. CDR3 in amino acids: CASSQVMGNYGYTF. The CDR3 coding sequence is TGCGCCAGCAGCCAAGTAATGGGCAACTATGGCTACACCTTC.

This rearrangement joins TRBV6-5 to TRBJ2-6, with no clear D. V was clipped by 4 bases and J by 8 bases, with 15 bases between them. Germline V lookup: CDR1 MNHEY, CDR2 SVGAGI. The CDR3 loop spans 15 amino acids. The CDR3 DNA is TGTGCCAGCAGTTCTAGGGCTAGAAGTTCCAACGTCCTGACTTTC. Amino acids: CASSSRARSSNVLTF.

The rearrangement uses TRBV27 and TRBJ2-7; D remains unclear. CDR3 length: 14 residues. The V gene lost 4 bases and the J gene lost 6 bases, with 16 bases spanning the gap. Germline CDR1 reads MNHEY; CDR2 reads SMNVEV (reference sequence). The CDR3 DNA is TGTGCCAGCAGTTCTCGGCTCTTGTGGGGCGAGCAGTACTTC. It is translated as CASSSRLLWGEQYF.

This clonotype was counted between two and nine times. The chain uses TRBV28 and TRBJ2-2; 8 positions agree with TRBD1. The V gene end was trimmed by 1 base and the J gene end by 3 bases; junction bases not matched to a gene: 4. CDR1 and CDR2 from the germline V gene are MDHEN and SYDVKM. The CDR3 is 16 residues long. This CDR3 is CASSLLAGGYTGELFF. Here the CDR3 DNA reads TGTGCCAGCAGTTTATTGGCAGGGGGCTACACCGGGGAGCTGTTTTTT.

The chain joins TRBV2 to TRBJ1-1; TRBD1 aligns across 7 bases. Germline values: CDR1 SNHLY, CDR2 FYNNEI. The junction had 5 bases not matched to a gene; V was cut back by 6 bases and J by 4 bases. The CDR3 covers 13 residues. CDR3 nucleotides: TGTGCCAGCAGGGAAAACAGGGGCACTGAAGCTTTCTTT. Translation gives CASRENRGTEAFF.

This clonotype was counted many times. This chain links TRBV11-2 with TRBJ1-6; 7 nucleotides match TRBD1. The CDR3 runs to 16 residues. J lost 8 bases, V lost 1 base, and 8 bases had no gene match. CDR1 and CDR2 from the germline V gene are SGHAT and FQNNGV. In DNA form, the CDR3 reads TGTGCCAGCAGCTTAGGCATCAGGCAGGGGGATTCACCCCTCCACTTT. This translates into CASSLGIRQGDSPLHF.

A note on this clonotype: Since a much larger clone is just one base distant, this may be a read error. The J gene is TRBJ2-2, the V gene TRBV11-1; perhaps D is TRBD1 or TRBD2 (5 bases each). The germline gives CDR1 SGHAT, CDR2 FQDESV (reference sequence). CDR3 size: 15 residues. The CDR3 loop reads CASSWGRANTGELLF. CDR3 DNA sequence: TGTGCCAGCAGCTGGGGACGGGCGAACACCGGGGAGCTGCTTTTT.

This clonotype was picked up a small number of times. J is TRBJ2-5 and V is TRBV5-8; TRBD2 matches 13 bases. CDR1 and CDR2 from the germline V gene are SGHTS and YDEGEE. This CDR3 contains 16 residues. J was trimmed by 1 base and V by 4 bases; bases with no gene match: 4. The CDR3 DNA is TGTGCCAGCAGCATAGGGACTAGCGGGGCCCAAGAGACCCAGTACTTC. Protein: CASSIGTSGAQETQYF. Full variable domain (outside the CDR3, taken from reference TRBV5-8 and TRBJ2-5): EAGVTQSPTHLIKTRGQQATLRCSPISGHTSVYWYQQALGLGLQFLLWYDEGEERNRGNFPPRFSGRQFPNYSSELNVNALELEDSALYLCASSIGTSGAQETQYFGPGTRLLVL.

This clonotype was picked up a small number of times. The chain joins TRBV20-1 to TRBJ2-1; 8 bases align to TRBD2. V lost 5 bases, J lost 4 bases, and 10 bases stayed unmatched. CDR1 is DFQATT, CDR2 SNEGSKA, per germline (reference sequence). The CDR3 has 15 residues. CDR3 region: CSALSGLERYNEQFF. Here the CDR3 DNA reads TGCAGTGCTTTATCGGGACTAGAAAGGTACAATGAGCAGTTCTTC.

The chain joins TRBV2 to TRBJ2-6; no clear D gene. Trimming shortened V by 6 bases and J by 12 bases, and 9 bases separated the two germline ends. Germline CDR1 and CDR2: SNHLY and FYNNEI. CDR3 length: 11 amino acids. This CDR3 reads CASSSNIVLTF. CDR3 coding DNA: TGTGCCAGCAGCTCGAATATCGTCCTGACTTTC.

This clonotype was counted only a few times. The chain uses TRBV30 and TRBJ2-2; D not resolved. The germline V and J ends were trimmed by 2 bases and 4 bases, with 8 bases remaining between them. CDR3 size: 13 residues. Germline-derived CDR1 and CDR2 are GTSNPN and SVGIG (reference sequence). CDR3 DNA: TGTGCCTGGAGTTATCGGGTCACCGGGGAGCTGTTTTTT. Translating gives CAWSYRVTGELFF.

Ten or more counts support this clonotype. This chain links TRBV29-1 with TRBJ2-1; D might be TRBD2 (6 bases). The CDR3 extends over 15 amino acids. Germline lookup yields CDR1 SQVTM and CDR2 ANQGSEA. V lost 2 bases, J lost 0 bases, and 11 bases lay in between. CDR3 residues: CSVERRGSSYNEQFF. The CDR3 DNA sequence: TGCAGCGTTGAACGGCGGGGCAGCTCCTACAATGAGCAGTTCTTC.

The chain combines TRBV6-1 with TRBJ2-1; D might be TRBD2 (5 bases). Trimming removed 7 bases at V and 8 bases at J, with 12 bases between. The CDR3 is made up of 12 amino acids. Germline V gene data show CDR1 as MNHNS and CDR2 as SASEGT. As DNA, the CDR3 is TGTGCCAGCACCGAGCGGTGGGATGAGCAGTTCTTC. This encodes CASTERWDEQFF.

By proportion, this clonotype is medium-sized. The gene calls are TRBV27 and TRBJ2-1; D remains ambiguous. Trimming stripped 3 bases from V and 8 bases from J, with 8 bases between. CDR1 and CDR2 from the germline V gene are MNHEY and SMNVEV (reference sequence). This CDR3 region has 12 residues. The CDR3 reads CASSLGRDEQFF. CDR3 in DNA: TGTGCCAGCAGTTTGGGTCGGGATGAGCAGTTCTTC.

This clonotype was observed at least ten times. The chain uses TRBV28 and TRBJ1-2, with 8 positions matching TRBD1. V trimming: 3 bases; J trimming: 4 bases; junction bases outside the gene matches: 1. Germline loops: CDR1 MDHEN, CDR2 SYDVKM. The CDR3 extends over 13 amino acids. CDR3 in amino acids: CASSLGQVYGYTF. The CDR3 DNA follows: TGTGCCAGCAGTTTGGGACAGGTCTATGGCTACACCTTC.

This clonotype has more than one count but fewer than ten. V usage is TRBV19 and J usage is TRBJ1-1; D perhaps matches TRBD1 (5 bases). The CDR3 is 16 residues long. Germline V gene lookup returns CDR1 LNHDA and CDR2 SQIVND (reference sequence). V dropped 0 bases and J dropped 5 bases, with 16 bases sitting between them. The CDR3 nucleotides are TGTGCCAGTAGTATAGATCTATTCCTTGGGACGACTGAAGCTTTCTTT. It translates to CASSIDLFLGTTEAFF.

The J gene is TRBJ2-5, the V gene TRBV30, with no clear D. V was cut by 2 bases and J by 13 bases, with 17 bases left in between. The CDR3 covers 12 residues. Germline CDR1 and CDR2: GTSNPN and SVGIG (reference sequence). CDR3 sequence reads: CAWSTIGQSRYF. CDR3 DNA: TGTGCCTGGAGTACAATAGGGCAGTCTCGGTACTTC. Based on the CDR3 plus reference TRBV30 and TRBJ2-5, the full variable domain is SQTIHQWPATLVQPVGSPLSLECTVEGTSNPNLYWYRQAAGRGLQLLFYSVGIGQISSEVPQNLSASRPQDRQFILSSKKLLLSDSGFYLCAWSTIGQSRYFGPGTRLLVL.

The chain recombines TRBV5-6 with TRBJ2-3; D gene ambiguous. CDR1 and CDR2 (germline): SGHDT, YYEEEE. With 4 bases removed from V and 0 bases from J, the gap between germline ends came to 15 bases. This CDR3 spans 16 amino acids. Written as DNA, the CDR3 is TGTGCCAGCAGCAAAATCCCCCTCTCTAGCACAGATACGCAGTATTTT. Translating it yields CASSKIPLSSTDTQYF.

The genes are TRBV7-9 and TRBJ1-1; the match to TRBD1 covers 9 bases. The CDR3 totals 13 residues. V gave up 5 bases and J gave up 5 bases; unmatched junction bases: 3. CDR1 and CDR2 from the germline V gene are SEHNR and FQNEAQ (reference sequence). The CDR3 protein is CASSQGQGTEAFF. In DNA form, the CDR3 reads TGTGCCAGCAGCCAAGGACAGGGGACTGAAGCTTTCTTT.

In this sample, this clonotype turned up a few times. The chain is built from TRBV2 and TRBJ2-7, with 7 positions matching TRBD2. Germline V gene data show CDR1 as SNHLY and CDR2 as FYNNEI. V lost 2 bases and J lost 2; bases outside the gene matches: 6. The CDR3 has 15 residues. CDR3 sequence (DNA): TGTGCCAGCAGTGAACGAGCGGGGAAGACCTACGAGCAGTACTTC. Encoded protein: CASSERAGKTYEQYF.

The chain is built from TRBV29-1 and TRBJ2-3; 10 bases line up with TRBD2. V was pared by 5 bases and J by 0 bases, with 2 bases of the junction left unmatched. This CDR3 spans 14 amino acids. Germline V gene data show CDR1 as SQVTM and CDR2 as ANQGSEA. CDR3 residues: CSVSGRASTDTQYF. The CDR3 DNA is TGCAGCGTTAGCGGGAGGGCAAGCACAGATACGCAGTATTTT.

The genes are TRBV7-9 and TRBJ2-1; D unclear. V was pared by 0 bases and J by 6 bases, with 15 bases between. Germline V lookup: CDR1 SEHNR, CDR2 FQNEAQ (reference sequence). The CDR3 totals 16 residues. For the CDR3, the DNA is TGTGCCAGCAGCTTAGCAGTCGGACCGGAGACCAATGAGCAGTTCTTC. It codes for CASSLAVGPETNEQFF.

This clonotype was picked up one time. This chain links TRBV20-1 with TRBJ2-3; TRBD2 aligns across 9 bases. This CDR3 contains 15 residues. The germline V gene has CDR1 DFQATT and CDR2 SNEGSKA (reference sequence). The V gene end was trimmed by 3 bases and the J gene end by 2 bases; junction bases not matched to a gene: 6. CDR3: CSASSSGGITDTQYF. In DNA, the CDR3 is TGCAGTGCTAGTTCCAGCGGGGGGATCACAGATACGCAGTATTTT.

This clonotype has just a few counts. This chain connects TRBV21-1 to TRBJ2-1; the table's D call, TRBD2, has no DNA check behind it. TRBV21-1 is deemed a pseudogene. There are 16 residues in the CDR3. CDR3 DNA sequence: TGTGCCAGCAGCAAAGTAGGAGGCCGCTCCTACAATGAGCAGTTCTTC. This codes for CASSKVGGRSYNEQFF.

A few counts support this clonotype. The chain is built from TRBV5-6 and TRBJ2-5; the D gene could be TRBD1 or TRBD2 (6 bases each). The V end was cut by 4 bases, the J end by 4 bases, with 14 bases between. Germline-derived CDR1 and CDR2 are SGHDT and YYEEEE. This CDR3 is built from 14 residues. CDR3 DNA sequence: TGTGCCAGCAGCCGGGGGCAGGGTTTAGAGACCCAGTACTTC. Translated, it gives CASSRGQGLETQYF.